This entry lists 30 T cell receptor beta chains sequenced from one sample in a study of a mutant IDH1 vaccine in newly diagnosed glioma (dated by TCRdb to about 2021). In the paper's terms, the time point label means: week 11, during vaccination. A 20-mer mutant IDH1 peptide at 300 micrograms in Montanide made up each vaccine dose, which was injected subcutaneously together with topical imiquimod. No antigens are known for them. Libraries were constructed by the immunoSEQ multiplex PCR assay. Here the immuneACCESS table is served through TCRdb, limited to in-frame sequences with V and J called. Missing clones are a known gap in these copies; in checked studies unresolved V genes cover under half, and the rest lacks a known reason. The sample profile shows 100,000 to 150,000 clones; about 82% of them were found once. About 5.5% of the sample comes from the top ten. The source material was PBMCs, sampled from a glioma patient whose treatment included an IDH1 peptide vaccine. The receptors derive from a man aged 40-49 years with glioma.

The J gene is TRBJ2-1, the V gene TRBV4-3, with D perhaps TRBD1 (5 bases). V was pared by 4 bases and J by 0 bases, with 10 bases between. The CDR3 consists of 15 residues. Germline CDR1 is LGHNA and CDR2 is YSLEER. The CDR3, as DNA: TGCGCCAGCAGCCCTGGGGCCAGCTCCTACAATGAGCAGTTCTTC. Amino acid sequence: CASSPGASSYNEQFF.

The chain recombines TRBV5-8 with TRBJ2-7, with D tentatively TRBD2 (6 bases). Trimming stripped 5 bases from V and 3 bases from J, with 12 bases between. This CDR3 is 13 amino acids long. Germline V gives CDR1 SGHTS, CDR2 YDEGEE. CDR3 DNA: TGTGCCAGCAGGGGAGGCAGCGGCTACGAGCAGTACTTC. As protein: CASRGGSGYEQYF.

This clone was observed a few times. CDR3 bases: TGTGCCAGCAGTACGACGACTTGGGAAGCTTTCTTT. Translating it yields CASSTTTWEAFF. The V and J genes are TRBV28 and TRBJ1-1, with D hard to call. Per the germline V gene, CDR1 is MDHEN and CDR2 is SYDVKM. With 5 bases removed from V and 8 bases from J, the gap between germline ends came to 12 bases. The CDR3 is 12 amino acids.

The rearrangement joins TRBV5-4 to TRBJ2-6; TRBD2 is a possible D gene (6 bases). Germline-derived CDR1 and CDR2 are SGHNT and YYREEE (reference sequence). The V gene lost 1 base and the J gene lost 4 bases, with 21 bases spanning the gap. The CDR3 is 19 amino acids. CDR3 bases: TGTGCCAGCAGCTTGACGGAGGGCCAGGGCCCCCTAGGGGCCAACGTCCTGACTTTC. It codes for CASSLTEGQGPLGANVLTF.

The gene calls are TRBV28 and TRBJ2-5; TRBD1 aligns across 10 bases. CDR1 MDHEN and CDR2 SYDVKM come from the germline V gene. V trimming: 3 bases; J trimming: 0 bases; junction bases outside the gene matches: 4. The length of the CDR3 is 16 residues. The CDR3 spells CASSLAGQGYQETQYF. CDR3 DNA sequence: TGTGCCAGCAGTTTGGCGGGACAGGGGTACCAAGAGACCCAGTACTTC.

The chain combines TRBV29-1 with TRBJ2-7, with TRBD2 matching 9 bases. Germline V lookup: CDR1 SQVTM, CDR2 ANQGSEA. This CDR3 spans 14 amino acids. V gave up 6 bases and J gave up 3 bases; unmatched junction bases: 9. CDR3 DNA sequence: TGCAGCGTAGCGACAACAGCGGGAGGCTACGAGCAGTACTTC. It codes for CSVATTAGGYEQYF.

CDR3 sequence: CASSLAVGSEQFF. CDR3 sequence (DNA): TGTGCCAGCAGCTTAGCGGTAGGCAGTGAGCAGTTCTTC. V is TRBV7-2 and J is TRBJ2-1; D is ambiguous. The V end was cut by 0 bases, the J end by 9 bases, with 9 bases between. The CDR3 spans 13 residues. In germline, CDR1 is SGHTA, CDR2 FQGNSA.

The chain carries TRBV19 and TRBJ1-1; D not resolved. CDR1 is LNHDA and CDR2 is SQIVND in the germline V gene (reference sequence). The CDR3 is made up of 16 amino acids. V lost 4 bases and J lost 4, with 19 bases in between. For the CDR3, the DNA is TGTGCCAGTAGTACCCCCTCGAAGATTCTGGGCACTGAAGCTTTCTTT. Amino acid sequence: CASSTPSKILGTEAFF.

The V call is TRBV7-6, the J call TRBJ2-2; 11 bases line up with TRBD2. Trimming removed 5 bases from V and 5 bases from J; junction bases left unmatched: 4. The CDR3 is 15 amino acids. Germline CDR1 SGHVS, CDR2 FNYEAQ. For the CDR3, the DNA is TGTGCCAGCAGCACTAGCGGGGGAACAACCGGGGAGCTGTTTTTT. Its protein is CASSTSGGTTGELFF.

This chain uses TRBV5-4 with TRBJ2-7, with D maybe TRBD1 (5 bases). The V end was cut by 4 bases, the J end by 5 bases, with 22 bases between. The CDR3 covers 16 residues. Germline CDR1 and CDR2: SGHNT and YYREEE (reference sequence). CDR3 region: CASSQDVFLGRDEQYF. The CDR3 region has the DNA TGTGCCAGCAGCCAAGATGTCTTTCTGGGCAGGGACGAGCAGTACTTC.

The CDR3 loop reads CASSLVTGPANEQFF. The DNA for the CDR3 is TGCGCCAGCAGCTTGGTTACAGGGCCAGCAAATGAGCAGTTCTTC. The V and J genes are TRBV5-1 and TRBJ2-1; TRBD1 might be the D (6 bases). The germline CDR1 and CDR2 sequences are SGHRS and YFSETQ. The germline V and J ends were trimmed by 0 bases and 7 bases, with 14 bases remaining between them. The CDR3 has 15 residues.

This chain links TRBV2 with TRBJ1-1; 8 nucleotides align to TRBD1. Germline assignment: CDR1 SNHLY and CDR2 FYNNEI. Trimming removed 3 bases from V and 2 bases from J; junction bases left unmatched: 5. This CDR3 comprises 15 residues. The DNA of the CDR3 is TGTGCCAGCAGTGATCCAGGGGGCATAAACACTGAAGCTTTCTTT. It translates to CASSDPGGINTEAFF.

V is TRBV25-1 and J is TRBJ2-7; D not resolved. Trimming removed 4 bases from V and 0 bases from J, with 16 bases in between. Germline-derived CDR1 and CDR2 are MGHDK and SYGVNS. CDR3 length: 16 amino acids. The chain's CDR3 is CASSALATSSSYEQYF. The CDR3, as DNA: TGTGCCAGCAGTGCATTGGCCACGTCTAGCTCCTACGAGCAGTACTTC.

The table lists this clone with a few counts. The V call is TRBV15, the J call TRBJ2-7; TRBD1 matches at 9 bases. The CDR3 runs to 14 residues. With 5 bases clipped from V and 4 bases from J, the junction kept 6 bases outside the gene matches. Looked up from germline, CDR1 is LNHNV and CDR2 is YYDKDF (reference sequence). CDR3 nucleotides: TGTGCCACCAGCCCCCGGGGACAGGGATACGAGCAGTACTTC. Protein: CATSPRGQGYEQYF.

V and J are TRBV10-3 and TRBJ2-7, with 7 nucleotides matching TRBD2. Germline values: CDR1 ENHRY, CDR2 SYGVKD. Trimming took 2 bases from V and 4 from J; bases not matched to a gene: 2. CDR3 length: 13 amino acids. CDR3 protein: CAISEPGGYEQYF. CDR3 DNA: TGTGCCATCAGTGAGCCGGGAGGTTACGAGCAGTACTTC.

The chain carries TRBV10-1 and TRBJ2-5; perhaps TRBD1 as D (5 bases). This CDR3 comprises 14 residues. Germline lookup yields CDR1 WNHNN and CDR2 SYGVQD (reference sequence). The ends were cut back, 0 bases at V and 3 bases at J, with 8 bases in the middle. CDR3 sequence: CASSESLGEETQYF. The CDR3 DNA reads TGCGCCAGCAGTGAGTCGCTAGGGGAAGAGACCCAGTACTTC.

The rearrangement uses TRBV19 and TRBJ2-3, with 10 bases fitting TRBD1. This CDR3 comprises 14 residues. Germline V gene lookup returns CDR1 LNHDA and CDR2 SQIVND (reference sequence). The V and J ends lost 3 bases and 3 bases, in that order; junction bases with no gene match: 0. The CDR3 DNA follows: TGTGCCAGTAGTATGGGACAGGGGACAGATACGCAGTATTTT. Its protein product is CASSMGQGTDTQYF. Full variable domain (rest looked up from reference TRBV19 and TRBJ2-3): DGGITQSPKYLFRKEGQNVTLSCEQNLNHDAMYWYRQDPGQGLRLIYYSQIVNDFQKGDIAEGYSVSREKKESFPLTVTSAQKNPTAFYLCASSMGQGTDTQYFGPGTRLTVL.

The chain joins TRBV11-2 to TRBJ1-5; no reliable D call. V was clipped by 0 bases and J by 1 base, with 10 bases between them. CDR3 size: 16 residues. Germline-derived CDR1 and CDR2 are SGHAT and FQNNGV. In nucleotides, the CDR3 is TGTGCCAGCAGCTTAGATTCGGCAGAGAGCAATCAGCCCCAGCATTTT. Amino acid sequence: CASSLDSAESNQPQHF.

The count of this clone is one. This chain links TRBV2 with TRBJ1-1, with D tentatively TRBD1 (6 bases). V shed 8 bases and J shed 8 bases, with 27 bases lying between them. This CDR3 has 16 amino acids. Germline CDR1 reads SNHLY; CDR2 reads FYNNEI. The DNA of the CDR3 is TGTGCCAGCCAGCAGGGGCAGGGGAAAGATATTCGGGAAGCTTTCTTT. This translates into CASQQGQGKDIREAFF.

V gene TRBV5-1 combines with J gene TRBJ2-5; 12 bases line up with TRBD2. The CDR3 has 16 residues. V lost 4 bases and J lost 3; bases outside the gene matches: 7. Per germline, CDR1 SGHRS and CDR2 YFSETQ. As DNA, the CDR3 is TGCGCCAGCAGCCCGTTAAGACTAGCGGGAGAAGAGACCCAGTACTTC. This codes for CASSPLRLAGEETQYF.

As regards this clone: Other DNA sequences of this sample code for an identical CDR3. This sequence joins TRBV6-6 and TRBJ1-1; D unclear. Germline-derived CDR1 and CDR2 are MNHNY and SVGAGI (reference sequence). The CDR3 consists of 12 residues. Trimming cost V 0 bases and J 3 bases, with 2 bases left between them. The DNA for the CDR3 is TGTGCCAGCAGTTACTCGGACACTGAAGCTTTCTTT. The encoded protein is CASSYSDTEAFF.

The chain combines TRBV29-1 with TRBJ2-2; D remains ambiguous. V was trimmed by 1 base and J by 2 bases, leaving 11 bases between them. The CDR3 runs to 15 residues. Germline V lookup: CDR1 SQVTM, CDR2 ANQGSEA. CDR3 loop: CSVEGFTDNTGELFF. CDR3 sequence (DNA): TGCAGCGTTGAAGGGTTCACAGACAACACCGGGGAGCTGTTTTTT.

This sequence joins TRBV6-5 and TRBJ2-7; 10 nucleotides match TRBD1. This CDR3 has 14 residues. Trimming cost V 6 bases and J 5 bases; bases outside gene matches: 7. CDR1 and CDR2 (germline): MNHEY, SVGAGI. CDR3 sequence (DNA): TGTGCCAGCAGCCACCGGGACAGGGGCCACGAGCAGTACTTC. It yields the protein CASSHRDRGHEQYF.

The chain is built from TRBV9 and TRBJ2-3; D is possibly TRBD2 (7 bases). This CDR3 spans 16 amino acids. In germline, CDR1 is SGDLS, CDR2 YYNGEE. Trimming pared 3 bases from V and 2 bases from J, leaving 16 bases between. As DNA, the CDR3 is TGTGCCAGCAGCGCCAAGGGGGGGAGATACACAGATACGCAGTATTTT. Amino acid sequence: CASSAKGGRYTDTQYF.

This clone came up once. The gene calls are TRBV7-2 and TRBJ2-7, with D tentatively TRBD1 or TRBD2 (6 bases each). Trimming removed 1 base from V and 3 bases from J, with 13 bases in between. Germline V lookup: CDR1 SGHTA, CDR2 FQGNSA. The CDR3 has 15 residues. CDR3 in DNA: TGTGCCAGCAGCTTAGGACCGGGGGCGATCTACGAGCAGTACTTC. Encoded protein: CASSLGPGAIYEQYF. Together with reference TRBV7-2 and TRBJ2-7, the CDR3 gives the full variable domain: GAGVSQSPSNKVTEKGKDVELRCDPISGHTALYWYRQSLGQGLEFLIYFQGNSAPDKSGLPSDRFSAERTGGSVSTLTIQRTQQEDSAVYLCASSLGPGAIYEQYFGPGTRLTVT.

J is TRBJ2-7 and V is TRBV7-2, with D possibly matching TRBD1 (5 bases). The germline V gene has CDR1 SGHTA and CDR2 FQGNSA. The CDR3 has 14 amino acids. V was clipped by 1 base and J by 2 bases, with 9 bases between them. The CDR3: CASSLVRVTYEQYF. DNA for the CDR3: TGTGCCAGCAGCTTAGTCAGGGTCACCTACGAGCAGTACTTC.

V usage is TRBV4-2 and J usage is TRBJ2-5, with TRBD2 matching 9 bases. V lost 1 base and J lost 5; bases outside the gene matches: 5. In germline, CDR1 is LGHNA, CDR2 YNFKEQ. This CDR3 region has 15 residues. CDR3: CASSQGIAGVETQYF. CDR3 DNA sequence: TGTGCCAGCAGCCAAGGCATAGCGGGAGTCGAGACCCAGTACTTC.

The gene calls are TRBV25-1 and TRBJ2-7; D is unresolved. The V gene lost 5 bases and the J gene lost 4 bases, with 6 bases spanning the gap. CDR1 and CDR2 from the germline V gene are MGHDK and SYGVNS. The CDR3 has 11 residues. CDR3 DNA: TGTGCCAGCAGTACTGTTTACGAGCAGTACTTC. Amino acids: CASSTVYEQYF.

The rearrangement uses TRBV18 and TRBJ1-4; 9 bases line up with TRBD1. This CDR3 has 17 residues. V shed 2 bases and J 3 bases; nucleotides not matched to a gene: 7. The germline V gene has CDR1 KGHSH and CDR2 LQKENI. CDR3 in DNA: TGTGCCAGCTCACCATTCACAGGGGGCCAGGCTAATGAAAAACTGTTTTTT. It is translated as CASSPFTGGQANEKLFF.

The chain recombines TRBV7-2 with TRBJ1-5; TRBD1 agrees at 7 bases. Germline V CDR1 and CDR2: SGHTA, FQGNSA. The CDR3 runs to 17 residues. V was clipped by 2 bases and J by 0 bases; unmatched bases: 7. CDR3 protein: CASSLYRGLLSNQPQHF. The CDR3 DNA sequence: TGTGCCAGCAGCTTATACAGGGGTCTGCTTAGCAATCAGCCCCAGCATTTT.